This T cell receptor (beta chain) was documented in a study of blood T cell repertoires in COVID-19 (dated by TCRdb to the early 2020s). For context, the study as a whole: Collaborator samples came from the United States, Italy and Spain and covered acute and convalescent phases of COVID-19. HLA class I and class II types, where available, came from metadata supplied by the sample provider rather than from assay-based typing. A freely available public database, intended as a resource for researchers studying the immune response to SARS-CoV-2, is where the repertoires were released. Sample metadata almost always included a de-identified subject ID, COVID-19 status, age in years and sex. Samples came from the ongoing ImmuneRACE study (first 160 participants) plus 1,254 subjects from 6 global collaborators. The prospective study material was composed of cDNA or gDNA derived from T cells, B-cell-depleted T cells, or PBMCs. The dataset comprised deeply sampled blood TCRbeta repertoires from subjects exposed to, actively infected with, or recovered from COVID-19. Paper-wide results and their limitations: Clinical and demographic metadata were provided uncurated, with the amount varying by source and participant.

Counted from cysteine to phenylalanine, this CDR3 has 14 amino acids. Just CDR3 DNA is preserved here, 42 bases in frame from base 1. The germline V gene (reference sequence) sets CDR1 to SGHNT and CDR2 to YYREEE. The V end loses 0 bases and the J end loses 0 bases, and a stretch of 7 bases separates them. This clone was counted a few times. Its cognate antigen has yet to be identified. No much larger clone exists at a distance of one base, and base qualities are not known. TCRbeta CDR3 regions were amplified from genomic DNA using the immunoSEQ Assay, a bias-controlled multiplex PCR. The study's processing was this. Nucleated cell counts per sample were estimated from amplification of reference gene primers within the assay. To quantify the absolute abundance of each unique TCRbeta CDR3 rearrangement, sequence reads were collapsed and filtered. For each sample, productive Simpson clonality was calculated as the square root of Simpson's diversity index over productive rearrangements. TCRdb obtained this table from immuneACCESS and retained in-frame rearrangements with V and J assigned. These tables miss some clones; where compared with another copy, unresolved V genes account for less than half of the shortfall, and the remainder is unexplained. Clone size and the V and J calls come from that table; the DNA yielded D and trimming. This sample lists about 4,400 clones; approximately 82% were detected once. Around 39% of the sample comes from the top ten.

Whole blood was collected in K2EDTA tubes by collaborating institutions according to the institutions' own protocols. For TCRbeta analysis, collaborators shipped samples in one of three forms: frozen whole blood, isolated PBMCs, or DNA extracted from either of those sample types. The chain is encoded by TRBV5-4 joined to TRBJ2-7, with TRBD1 perhaps the D gene, on 5 matching bases. The source is a human donor with active or convalescent COVID-19. The donor label of this sample is uncertain. The sample taken for sequencing was peripheral blood. The nucleotide sequence is given as TGTGCCAGCAGCTTGGGACAGAGCTCCTACGAGCAGTACTTC. Translated, this is CASSLGQSSYEQYF.